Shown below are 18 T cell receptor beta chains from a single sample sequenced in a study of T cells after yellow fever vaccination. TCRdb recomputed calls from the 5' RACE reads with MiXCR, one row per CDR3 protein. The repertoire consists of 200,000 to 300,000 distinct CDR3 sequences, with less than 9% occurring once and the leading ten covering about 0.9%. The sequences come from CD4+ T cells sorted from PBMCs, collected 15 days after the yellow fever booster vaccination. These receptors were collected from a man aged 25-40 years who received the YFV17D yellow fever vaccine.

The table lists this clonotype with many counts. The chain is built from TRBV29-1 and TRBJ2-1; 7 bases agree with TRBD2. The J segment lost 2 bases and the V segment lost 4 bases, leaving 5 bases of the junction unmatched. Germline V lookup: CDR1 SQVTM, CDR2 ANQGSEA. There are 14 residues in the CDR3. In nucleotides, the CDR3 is TGCAGCGTTGGGGCTAGCGGCACCTACAATGAGCAGTTCTTC. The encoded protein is CSVGASGTYNEQFF.

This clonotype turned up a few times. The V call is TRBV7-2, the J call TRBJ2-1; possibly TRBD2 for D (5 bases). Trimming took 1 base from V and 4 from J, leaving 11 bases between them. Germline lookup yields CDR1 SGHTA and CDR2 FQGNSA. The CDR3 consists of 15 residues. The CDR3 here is CASSLGAAAYNEQFF. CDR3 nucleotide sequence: TGTGCCAGCAGCTTAGGAGCAGCGGCTTACAATGAGCAGTTCTTC.

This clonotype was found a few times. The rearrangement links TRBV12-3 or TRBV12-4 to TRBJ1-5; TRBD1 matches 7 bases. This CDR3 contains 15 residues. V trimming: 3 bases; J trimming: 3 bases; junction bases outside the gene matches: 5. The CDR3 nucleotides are TGTGCCAGCAGTTTCCAGGGGGGAAACAATCAGCCCCAGCATTTT. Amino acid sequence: CASSFQGGNNQPQHF.

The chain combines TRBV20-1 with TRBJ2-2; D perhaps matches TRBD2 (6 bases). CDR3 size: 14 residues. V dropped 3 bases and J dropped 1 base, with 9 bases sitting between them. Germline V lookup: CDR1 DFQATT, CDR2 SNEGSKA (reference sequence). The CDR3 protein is CSASGAGNTGELFF. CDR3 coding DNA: TGCAGTGCTAGTGGAGCGGGGAACACCGGGGAGCTGTTTTTT.

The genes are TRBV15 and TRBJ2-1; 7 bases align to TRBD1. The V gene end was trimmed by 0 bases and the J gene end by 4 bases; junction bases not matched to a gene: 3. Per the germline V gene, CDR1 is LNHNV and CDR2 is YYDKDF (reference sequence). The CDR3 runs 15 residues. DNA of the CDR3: TGTGCCACCAGCAGAGAAAAGACAGGGTACAATGAGCAGTTCTTC. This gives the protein CATSREKTGYNEQFF.

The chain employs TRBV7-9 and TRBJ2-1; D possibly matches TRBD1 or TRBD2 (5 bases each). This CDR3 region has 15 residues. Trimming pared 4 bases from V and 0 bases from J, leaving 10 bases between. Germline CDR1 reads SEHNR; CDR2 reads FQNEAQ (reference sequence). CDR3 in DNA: TGTGCCAGCAGCTCCCGTGGGGGCTCCTACAATGAGCAGTTCTTC. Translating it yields CASSSRGGSYNEQFF.

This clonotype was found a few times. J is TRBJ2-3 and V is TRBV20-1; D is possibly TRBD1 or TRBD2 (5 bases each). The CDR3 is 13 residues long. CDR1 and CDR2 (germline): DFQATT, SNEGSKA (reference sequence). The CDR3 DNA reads TGCGGGAAGAGGGGAGTTGGGGCAGATACGCAGTATTTT. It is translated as CGKRGVGADTQYF.

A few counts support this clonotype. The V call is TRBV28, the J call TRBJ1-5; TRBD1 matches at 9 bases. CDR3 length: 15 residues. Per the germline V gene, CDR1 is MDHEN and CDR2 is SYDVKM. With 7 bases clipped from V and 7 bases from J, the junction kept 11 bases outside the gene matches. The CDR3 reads CASNFPDRGKQPQHF. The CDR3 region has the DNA TGTGCCAGCAACTTCCCAGACAGGGGGAAACAGCCCCAGCATTTT.

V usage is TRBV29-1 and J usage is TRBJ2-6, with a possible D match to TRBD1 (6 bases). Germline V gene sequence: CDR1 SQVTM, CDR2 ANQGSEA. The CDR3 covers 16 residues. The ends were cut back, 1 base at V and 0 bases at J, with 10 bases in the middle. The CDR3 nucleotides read TGCAGCGTTGAAGGAACAGGGATCTCTGGGGCCAACGTCCTGACTTTC. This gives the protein CSVEGTGISGANVLTF. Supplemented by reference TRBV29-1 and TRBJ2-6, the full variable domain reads SAVISQKPSRDICQRGTSLTIQCQVDSQVTMMFWYRQQPGQSLTLIATANQGSEATYESGFVIDKFPISRPNLTFSTLTVSNMSPEDSSIYLCSVEGTGISGANVLTFGAGSRLTVL.

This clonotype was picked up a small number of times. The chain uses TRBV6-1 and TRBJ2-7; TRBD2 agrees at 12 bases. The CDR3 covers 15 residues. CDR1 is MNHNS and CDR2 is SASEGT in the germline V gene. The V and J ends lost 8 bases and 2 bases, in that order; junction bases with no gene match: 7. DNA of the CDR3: TGTGCCAGCGGCAGACTAGCGGGAGTCACCTACGAGCAGTACTTC. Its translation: CASGRLAGVTYEQYF.

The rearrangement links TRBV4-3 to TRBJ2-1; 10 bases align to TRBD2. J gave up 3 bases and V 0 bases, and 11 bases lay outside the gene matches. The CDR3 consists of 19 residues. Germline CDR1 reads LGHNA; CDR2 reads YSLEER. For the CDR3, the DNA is TGCGCCAGCAGCCAAGATCTGGCTAGCGGGAGTTTCAGCTACAATGAGCAGTTCTTC. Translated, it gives CASSQDLASGSFSYNEQFF.

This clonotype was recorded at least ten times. The CDR3 DNA follows: TGCAGCGTTGCCGTGGGACAGTCTGGGGCCAACGTCCTGACTTTC. It is translated as CSVAVGQSGANVLTF. This chain uses TRBV29-1 with TRBJ2-6, with TRBD1 matching over 7 bases. The CDR3 runs 15 residues. Germline V lookup: CDR1 SQVTM, CDR2 ANQGSEA. Trimming removed 4 bases from V and 1 base from J; junction bases left unmatched: 4.

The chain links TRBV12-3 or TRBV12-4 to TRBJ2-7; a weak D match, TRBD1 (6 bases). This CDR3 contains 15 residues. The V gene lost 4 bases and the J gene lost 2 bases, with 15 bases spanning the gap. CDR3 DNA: TGTGCCAGCAGTTCCGGGACAAGGAAGGCCTACGAGCAGTACTTC. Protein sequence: CASSSGTRKAYEQYF.

Here the CDR3 DNA reads TGTGCCAGCAGTTACTCGATATTTCTGGGCAGCCTTAAGGCTGGAAACACCATATATTTT. It codes for CASSYSIFLGSLKAGNTIYF. The rearrangement uses TRBV6-2 or TRBV6-3 and TRBJ1-3; no clear D. There are 20 residues in the CDR3. Trimming shortened V by 0 bases and J by 2 bases, and 23 bases separated the two germline ends. CDR1 and CDR2 (germline): MNHEY, SVGEGT.

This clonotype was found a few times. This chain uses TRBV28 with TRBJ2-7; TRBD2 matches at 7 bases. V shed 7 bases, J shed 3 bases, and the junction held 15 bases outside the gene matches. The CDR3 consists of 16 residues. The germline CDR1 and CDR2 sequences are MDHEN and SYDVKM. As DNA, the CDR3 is TGTGCCAGCATCCACTTGGGGGGAGCGGGAATCTACGAGCAGTACTTC. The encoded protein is CASIHLGGAGIYEQYF.

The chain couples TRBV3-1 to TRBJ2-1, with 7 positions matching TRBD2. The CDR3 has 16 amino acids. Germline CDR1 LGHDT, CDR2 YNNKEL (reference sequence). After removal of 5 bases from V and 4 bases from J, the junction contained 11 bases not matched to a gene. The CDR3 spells CASSYSSGPEYNEQFF. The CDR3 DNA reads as TGTGCCAGCAGCTATTCTAGCGGACCGGAATACAATGAGCAGTTCTTC.

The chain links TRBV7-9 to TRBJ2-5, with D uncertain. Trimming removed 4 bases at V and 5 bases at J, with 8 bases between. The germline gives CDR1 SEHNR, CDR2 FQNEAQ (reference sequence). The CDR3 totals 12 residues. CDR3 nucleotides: TGTGCCAGCAGCTGGCTTGGCGAGACCCAGTACTTC. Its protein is CASSWLGETQYF.

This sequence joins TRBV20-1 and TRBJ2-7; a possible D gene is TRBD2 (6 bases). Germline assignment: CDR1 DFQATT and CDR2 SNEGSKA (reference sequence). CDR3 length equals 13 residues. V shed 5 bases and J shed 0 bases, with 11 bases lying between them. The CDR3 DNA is TGCAGTGCTGGAGGACTATCCTCCTACGAGCAGTACTTC. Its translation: CSAGGLSSYEQYF.